This TCR beta chain is from a study of cytomegalovirus exposure and HLA in healthy donors. General study findings and limits: Presence/absence analyses assumed roughly uniform sequencing depth across donors. While the bulk of TCR sequences proved rare, some public TCRs turned up in many donors. Donors belonging to an Asian-associated ancestry cluster reportedly showed fewer N-insertions in productive TCRs than the approximately 640-donor mean, according to what a later analysis found. Reports state that TCR beta sequences accurately predicted most subjects' HLA-A and HLA-B alleles.

Regarding this clone: Its antigen is still unknown.

This PCR relied on a set of 60 Vbeta primers and 13 Jbeta primers. Using immunoSEQ multiplex PCR, the repertoire was profiled, and TCRdb retains in-frame clones only, with some absent. The table has 85,000 to 130,000 clones, 75% seen once; the top ten hold 2% to 3%. The germline V gene has CDR1 MNHEY and CDR2 SVGAGI. Losses at the gene ends were 5 bases for V and 8 bases for J; bases not matched to a gene: 7. The CDR3 is 14 residues long. The chain combines TRBV6-5 with TRBJ1-2; TRBD1 matches at 11 bases. The sequenced sample consisted of PBMCs. The sequence was obtained from a man between 40 and 49 years old in good health and CMV-seronegative. The CDR3 region is CASSRGTGGLGYTF. CDR3 DNA: TGTGCCAGCAGTCGAGGGACAGGGGGATTAGGCTACACCTTC.